One and the same sample provided the 14 T cell receptor beta chains below, sequenced in a study of blood T cell repertoires in COVID-19. Produced via immunoSEQ multiplex PCR; TCRdb's table is partial and in-frame only. The sample includes about 110,000 clones, over 70% of them seen just once. Sequenced material: peripheral blood. The receptors derive from a woman in her 70s with acute or convalescent COVID-19.

The chain couples TRBV10-3 to TRBJ2-1; 7 positions match TRBD1. The CDR3 runs to 15 residues. Germline loops: CDR1 ENHRY, CDR2 SYGVKD. V shed 2 bases and J 4 bases; nucleotides not matched to a gene: 5. The CDR3 region is CAISEGQGVYNEQFF. CDR3 sequence (DNA): TGTGCCATCAGTGAGGGGCAGGGGGTTTACAATGAGCAGTTCTTC.

V gene TRBV5-4 combines with J gene TRBJ1-2; 10 bases align to TRBD1. After removal of 5 bases from V and 1 base from J, the junction contained 2 bases not matched to a gene. The germline CDR1 and CDR2 sequences are SGHNT and YYREEE (reference sequence). The CDR3 is 14 amino acids. Here the CDR3 DNA reads TGTGCCAGCAGTTGGGACAGGGGTAACTATGGCTACACCTTC. Its translation: CASSWDRGNYGYTF.

The chain employs TRBV7-9 and TRBJ1-4; 9 bases map to TRBD1. V was clipped by 5 bases and J by 0 bases; unmatched bases: 10. From germline, CDR1 is SEHNR and CDR2 FQNEAQ (reference sequence). The CDR3 runs 18 residues. The CDR3 DNA follows: TGTGCCAGCAGCGCCGGGACAGGGAACGCCGCAACTAATGAAAAACTGTTTTTT. Amino acid sequence: CASSAGTGNAATNEKLFF.

V is TRBV6-5 and J is TRBJ2-7; D possibly corresponds to TRBD1 (6 bases). V gave up 4 bases and J gave up 6 bases, with 13 bases separating them. This CDR3 is 13 amino acids long. The germline gives CDR1 MNHEY, CDR2 SVGAGI. The CDR3 DNA reads as TGTGCCAGCAGTTCCCAATCAGGGGTCGAGCAGTACTTC. Its translation: CASSSQSGVEQYF.

The V gene is TRBV5-8, the J gene TRBJ2-1, with 8 bases aligning to TRBD2. Germline assignment: CDR1 SGHTS and CDR2 YDEGEE. This CDR3 is 16 amino acids long. J was trimmed by 4 bases and V by 2 bases; bases with no gene match: 8. CDR3 protein: CASSFVAQRGYNEQFF. CDR3 nucleotides: TGTGCCAGCAGCTTCGTTGCCCAGCGGGGGTACAATGAGCAGTTCTTC.

A single count supports this clone. The chain has TRBV12-3 or TRBV12-4 and TRBJ2-2, with no clear D. V was cut by 3 bases and J by 5 bases, with 4 bases left in between. This CDR3 contains 12 residues. CDR3 DNA: TGTGCCAGCAGTTTCGGGACCGGGGAGCTGTTTTTT. Protein: CASSFGTGELFF.

The rearrangement uses TRBV5-1 and TRBJ2-1, with no clear D. Germline V lookup: CDR1 SGHRS, CDR2 YFSETQ. The CDR3 is 14 residues long. With 0 bases removed from V and 11 bases from J, the gap between germline ends came to 15 bases. In nucleotides, the CDR3 is TGCGCCAGCAGCTTGGAAGACACTCTAACGAAGCAGTTCTTC. Translated, it gives CASSLEDTLTKQFF.

Written as DNA, the CDR3 is TGTGCCAGCAGGCGGCGGGGGGTTGAACGATATACGCAGTATTTT. Translating it yields CASRRRGVERYTQYF. The rearrangement uses TRBV6-5 and TRBJ2-3; 8 nucleotides match TRBD2. The CDR3 runs 15 residues. Losses at the gene ends were 6 bases for V and 7 bases for J; bases not matched to a gene: 12. The germline V gene has CDR1 MNHEY and CDR2 SVGAGI.

The V gene is TRBV5-6, the J gene TRBJ1-2; TRBD1 might be the D (6 bases). The V end was cut by 4 bases, the J end by 4 bases, with 14 bases between. The CDR3 totals 14 residues. The germline V gene has CDR1 SGHDT and CDR2 YYEEEE. CDR3 amino acids: CASSVQGRVYGYTF. The DNA for the CDR3 is TGTGCCAGCAGCGTACAGGGTAGGGTCTATGGCTACACCTTC.

The chain recombines TRBV3-1 (or the pseudogene TRBV3-2) with TRBJ2-1, with a weak D call TRBD2 (5 bases). The ends were cut back, 5 bases at V and 3 bases at J, with 11 bases in the middle. Germline-derived CDR1 and CDR2 are LGHDT and YNNKEL (reference sequence). The CDR3 is 14 residues long. In DNA form, the CDR3 reads TGTGCCAGCAGCTTAGCCGGGGACTACAATGAGCAGTTCTTC. Its protein product is CASSLAGDYNEQFF.

This rearrangement joins TRBV15 to TRBJ2-7, with D tentatively TRBD1 (8 bases). V lost 5 bases to trimming and J lost 6 bases, with 20 bases between them. Germline V lookup: CDR1 LNHNV, CDR2 YYDKDF (reference sequence). The CDR3 has 15 residues. CDR3 protein: CATSPRGQGGGEQYF. CDR3 sequence (DNA): TGTGCCACCAGCCCGAGAGGACAGGGCGGGGGCGAGCAGTACTTC.

The rearrangement links TRBV28 to TRBJ2-5, with D maybe TRBD2 (6 bases). Trimming left V 6 bases short and J 2 bases short, with 10 bases between. The CDR3 is 13 residues long. Germline V gene lookup returns CDR1 MDHEN and CDR2 SYDVKM. This CDR3 reads CASRSGGQETQYF. The CDR3 region has the DNA TGTGCCAGCAGGTCCGGGGGTCAAGAGACCCAGTACTTC.

This clone was seen once. A single base separates this from a much larger clone, so it may be a read error. The V and J genes are TRBV2 and TRBJ2-7, with TRBD2 matching 7 bases. Germline values: CDR1 SNHLY, CDR2 FYNNEI. The V gene end was trimmed by 6 bases and the J gene end by 2 bases; junction bases not matched to a gene: 1. The CDR3 has 12 residues. The CDR3 protein is CASRGGTYEQYF. The CDR3 DNA reads as TGTGCCAGCAGGGGGGGGACCTACGAGCAGTACTTC. The full variable domain, completed using reference TRBV2 and TRBJ2-7, is EPEVTQTPSHQVTQMGQEVILRCVPISNHLYFYWYRQILGQKVEFLVSFYNNEISEKSEIFDDQFSVERPDGSNFTLKIRSTKLEDSAMYFCASRGGTYEQYFGPGTRLTVT.

CDR3 sequence: CASSVLSGGTYNEQFF. The CDR3 DNA sequence: TGCGCCAGCAGCGTTCTCTCGGGGGGTACCTACAATGAGCAGTTCTTC. The chain couples TRBV4-1 to TRBJ2-1, with 7 bases identical to TRBD2. CDR3 length: 16 amino acids. Germline CDR1 MGHRA, CDR2 YSYEKL. V gave up 5 bases and J gave up 2 bases; unmatched junction bases: 9.